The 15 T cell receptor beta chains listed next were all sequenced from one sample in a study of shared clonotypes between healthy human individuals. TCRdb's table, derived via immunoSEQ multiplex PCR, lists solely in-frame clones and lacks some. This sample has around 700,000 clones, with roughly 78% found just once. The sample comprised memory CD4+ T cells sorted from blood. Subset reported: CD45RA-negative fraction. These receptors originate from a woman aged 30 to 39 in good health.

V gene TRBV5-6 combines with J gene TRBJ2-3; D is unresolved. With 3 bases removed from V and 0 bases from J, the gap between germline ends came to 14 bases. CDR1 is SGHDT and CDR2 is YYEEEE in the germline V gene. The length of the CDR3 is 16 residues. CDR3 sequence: CASSWKDASSTDTQYF. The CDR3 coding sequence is TGTGCCAGCAGCTGGAAGGACGCGTCTAGCACAGATACGCAGTATTTT.

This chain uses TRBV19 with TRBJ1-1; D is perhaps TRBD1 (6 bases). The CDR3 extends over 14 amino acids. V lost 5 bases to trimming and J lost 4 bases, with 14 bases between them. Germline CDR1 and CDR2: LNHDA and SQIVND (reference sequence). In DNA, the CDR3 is TGTGCCAGTAGTTACAGGGTTGGAGTCACTGAAGCTTTCTTT. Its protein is CASSYRVGVTEAFF.

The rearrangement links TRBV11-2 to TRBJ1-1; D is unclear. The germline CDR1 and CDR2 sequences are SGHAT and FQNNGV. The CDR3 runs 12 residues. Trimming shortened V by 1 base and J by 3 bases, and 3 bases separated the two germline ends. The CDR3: CASSLVDTEAFF. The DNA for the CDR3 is TGTGCCAGCAGCTTAGTGGACACTGAAGCTTTCTTT.

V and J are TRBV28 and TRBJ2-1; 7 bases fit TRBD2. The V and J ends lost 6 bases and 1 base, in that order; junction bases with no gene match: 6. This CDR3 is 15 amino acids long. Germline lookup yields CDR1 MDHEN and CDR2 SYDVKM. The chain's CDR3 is CASSQLAPSYNEQFF. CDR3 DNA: TGTGCCAGCAGCCAACTAGCGCCTTCCTACAATGAGCAGTTCTTC.

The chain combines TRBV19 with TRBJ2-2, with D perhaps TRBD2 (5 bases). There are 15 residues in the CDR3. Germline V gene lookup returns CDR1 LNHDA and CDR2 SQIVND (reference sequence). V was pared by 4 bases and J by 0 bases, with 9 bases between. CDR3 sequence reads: CASSRRAANTGELFF. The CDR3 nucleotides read TGTGCCAGTAGTAGGCGAGCGGCGAACACCGGGGAGCTGTTTTTT.

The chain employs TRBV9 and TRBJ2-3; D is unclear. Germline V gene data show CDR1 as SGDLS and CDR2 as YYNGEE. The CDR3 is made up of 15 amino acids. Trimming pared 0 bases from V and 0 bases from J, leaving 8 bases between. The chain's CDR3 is CASSVGTRSTDTQYF. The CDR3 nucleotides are TGTGCCAGCAGCGTAGGCACCCGAAGCACAGATACGCAGTATTTT. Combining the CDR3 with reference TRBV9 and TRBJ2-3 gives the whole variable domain DSGVTQTPKHLITATGQRVTLRCSPRSGDLSVYWYQQSLDQGLQFLIQYYNGEERAKGNILERFSAQQFPDLHSELNLSSLELGDSALYFCASSVGTRSTDTQYFGPGTRLTVL.

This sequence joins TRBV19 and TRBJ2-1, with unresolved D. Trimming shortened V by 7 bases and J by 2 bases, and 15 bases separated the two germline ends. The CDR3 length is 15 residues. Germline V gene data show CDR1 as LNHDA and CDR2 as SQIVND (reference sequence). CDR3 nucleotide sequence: TGTGCCAGTAAACTCCAAGGAATAGCCTACAATGAGCAGTTCTTC. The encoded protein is CASKLQGIAYNEQFF.

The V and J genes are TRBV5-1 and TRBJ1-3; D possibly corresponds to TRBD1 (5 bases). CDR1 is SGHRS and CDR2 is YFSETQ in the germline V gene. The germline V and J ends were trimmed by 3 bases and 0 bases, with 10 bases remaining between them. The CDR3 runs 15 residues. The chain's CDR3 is CASSSSRGSGNTIYF. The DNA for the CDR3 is TGCGCCAGCAGCTCGTCGAGGGGCTCTGGAAACACCATATATTTT.

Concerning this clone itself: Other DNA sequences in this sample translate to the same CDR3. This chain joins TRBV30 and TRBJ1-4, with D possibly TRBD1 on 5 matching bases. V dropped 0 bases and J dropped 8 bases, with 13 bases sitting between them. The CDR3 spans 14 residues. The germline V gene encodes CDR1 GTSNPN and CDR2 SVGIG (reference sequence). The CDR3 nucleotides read TGTGCCTGGAGTGTAATAGGTGGGGGGGAAAAACTGTTTTTT. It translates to CAWSVIGGGEKLFF.

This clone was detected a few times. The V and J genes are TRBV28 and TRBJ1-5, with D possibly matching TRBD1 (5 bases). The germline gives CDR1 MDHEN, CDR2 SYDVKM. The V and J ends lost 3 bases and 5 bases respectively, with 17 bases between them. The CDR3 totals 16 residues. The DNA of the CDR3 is TGTGCCAGCAGTTTGGTTAAGGGGCGATTGGATCAGCCCCAGCATTTT. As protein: CASSLVKGRLDQPQHF.

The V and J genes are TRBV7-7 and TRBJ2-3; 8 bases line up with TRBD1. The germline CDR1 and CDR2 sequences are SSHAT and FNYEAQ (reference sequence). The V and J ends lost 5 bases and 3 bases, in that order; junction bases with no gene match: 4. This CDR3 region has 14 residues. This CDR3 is CASSRDRLTDTQYF. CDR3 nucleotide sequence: TGTGCCAGCAGCCGGGACAGGTTGACAGATACGCAGTATTTT.

CDR3 protein: CASSLEHLGSGANVLTF. The CDR3 coding sequence is TGCGCCAGCAGCTTGGAGCATCTGGGCTCTGGGGCCAACGTCCTGACTTTC. The V gene is TRBV5-1, the J gene TRBJ2-6, with D unclear. With 0 bases removed from V and 0 bases from J, the gap between germline ends came to 10 bases. The CDR3 extends over 17 amino acids. Germline V gene sequence: CDR1 SGHRS, CDR2 YFSETQ. Variable domain in full (rest from reference TRBV5-1 and TRBJ2-6): KAGVTQTPRYLIKTRGQQVTLSCSPISGHRSVSWYQQTPGQGLQFLFEYFSETQRNKGNFPGRFSGRQFSNSRSEMNVSTLELGDSALYLCASSLEHLGSGANVLTFGAGSRLTVL.

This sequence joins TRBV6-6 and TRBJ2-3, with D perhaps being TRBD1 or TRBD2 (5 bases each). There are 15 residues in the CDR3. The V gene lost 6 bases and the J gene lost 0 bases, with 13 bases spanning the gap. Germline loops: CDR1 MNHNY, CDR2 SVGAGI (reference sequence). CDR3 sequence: CASRPGQSSTDTQYF. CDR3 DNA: TGTGCCAGCAGGCCGGGGCAGTCTAGCACAGATACGCAGTATTTT.

CDR3 coding DNA: TGTGCCAGCAGCTTACTGGGGCAGGGAGAGGATACGCAGTATTTT. This gives the protein CASSLLGQGEDTQYF. The chain has TRBV7-9 and TRBJ2-3; D assignment may be TRBD1 or TRBD2 (5 bases each). V was pared by 2 bases and J by 6 bases, with 15 bases between. The CDR3 length is 15 residues. From germline, CDR1 is SEHNR and CDR2 FQNEAQ (reference sequence).

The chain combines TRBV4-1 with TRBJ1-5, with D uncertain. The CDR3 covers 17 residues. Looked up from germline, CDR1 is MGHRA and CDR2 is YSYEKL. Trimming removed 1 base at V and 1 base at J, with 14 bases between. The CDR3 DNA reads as TGCGCCAGCAGCCAAGTTCTGCCAGGCCTCAGCAATCAGCCCCAGCATTTT. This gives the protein CASSQVLPGLSNQPQHF.